A single sample is the source of the 30 T cell receptor beta chains below, sequenced in a study of blood T cell repertoires in COVID-19. Sequencing used immunoSEQ multiplex PCR; TCRdb keeps in-frame clones, though not all of them. The sample includes 99,000 or so clones, 65% to 90% of them seen just once. The material sequenced was peripheral blood. The receptors were sampled from a man aged 45-65 years with acute or convalescent COVID-19.

This clone has only a few counts. V and J are TRBV5-6 and TRBJ2-7; D is uncertain. V was clipped by 3 bases and J by 4 bases, with 5 bases between them. Germline V lookup: CDR1 SGHDT, CDR2 YYEEEE. CDR3 length equals 11 residues. The CDR3 is CASSSYYEQYF. DNA of the CDR3: TGTGCCAGCAGCTCCTATTACGAGCAGTACTTC.

V and J are TRBV20-1 and TRBJ1-1; no clear D gene. This CDR3 is 12 amino acids long. Between the trimmed V and J ends, which lost 3 bases and 1 base, there was a span of 6 bases. CDR1 is DFQATT and CDR2 is SNEGSKA in the germline V gene (reference sequence). The CDR3 nucleotides are TGCAGTGCTAGTTCAGGGAACACTGAAGCTTTCTTT. Amino acid sequence: CSASSGNTEAFF.

CDR3 amino acids: CASSLRQGSSYNSPLHF. Written as DNA, the CDR3 is TGTGCCAGCAGCTTAAGACAGGGTAGCTCCTATAATTCACCCCTCCACTTT. This rearrangement joins TRBV11-2 to TRBJ1-6; 7 positions match TRBD1. The V segment lost 2 bases and the J segment 0 bases; nucleotides outside the gene matches: 4. CDR1 and CDR2 (germline): SGHAT, FQNNGV. The CDR3 loop spans 17 amino acids.

This chain connects TRBV13 to TRBJ2-7, with D maybe TRBD2 (6 bases). The CDR3 length is 13 residues. V was shortened by 4 bases and J by 4 bases, with 11 bases between the two germline ends. Germline loops: CDR1 PRHDT, CDR2 FYEKMQ (reference sequence). CDR3 in amino acids: CASSSGSDYEQYF. The CDR3 nucleotides read TGTGCCAGCAGCTCCGGGAGCGATTACGAGCAGTACTTC.

This sequence joins TRBV5-1 and TRBJ1-1; the D is unclear. The V gene's germline CDR1 is SGHRS and CDR2 YFSETQ. V was trimmed by 7 bases and J by 0 bases, leaving 10 bases between them. This CDR3 region has 13 residues. The CDR3 DNA reads TGCGCCAGCCAGAACCTCATGAACACTGAAGCTTTCTTT. This gives the protein CASQNLMNTEAFF.

V and J are TRBV28 and TRBJ2-1; tentatively, D is TRBD2 (6 bases). Trimming cost V 3 bases and J 2 bases, with 11 bases left between them. CDR1 MDHEN and CDR2 SYDVKM come from the germline V gene. The CDR3 totals 15 residues. The CDR3 is CASSFEGGAYNEQFF. DNA of the CDR3: TGTGCCAGCAGTTTCGAGGGAGGAGCCTACAATGAGCAGTTCTTC.

The chain is built from TRBV18 and TRBJ1-1; D gene ambiguous. Between the trimmed V and J ends, which lost 4 bases and 1 base, there was a span of 22 bases. The CDR3 has 18 amino acids. Germline V gene sequence: CDR1 KGHSH, CDR2 LQKENI. The CDR3 loop is CASSLTRSSLVANTEAFF. CDR3 DNA: TGTGCCAGCTCACTTACTCGCTCGTCCCTCGTCGCGAACACTGAAGCTTTCTTT.

The gene calls are TRBV4-1 and TRBJ2-7; 8 nucleotides line up with TRBD1. Per the germline V gene, CDR1 is MGHRA and CDR2 is YSYEKL. Losses at the gene ends were 3 bases for V and 5 bases for J; bases not matched to a gene: 6. CDR3 length: 14 amino acids. CDR3 residues: CASSHGTGPDEQYF. CDR3 nucleotide sequence: TGCGCCAGCAGCCACGGGACAGGACCCGACGAGCAGTACTTC.

The chain employs TRBV24-1 and TRBJ1-3, with D possibly TRBD1 on 6 matching bases. This CDR3 comprises 18 residues. CDR1 KGHDR and CDR2 SFDVKD come from the germline V gene. V was cut by 3 bases and J by 0 bases, with 17 bases left in between. The CDR3 reads CATSDPKNTGRSGNTIYF. The CDR3 DNA reads as TGTGCCACCAGTGATCCGAAAAATACAGGGCGCTCTGGAAACACCATATATTTT.

The gene calls are TRBV11-2 and TRBJ2-1; tentative D call: TRBD2 (6 bases). CDR3 length equals 14 residues. The V gene's germline CDR1 is SGHAT and CDR2 FQNNGV. The V end lost 5 bases, the J end lost 3 bases, and 11 bases lay between the germline ends. The CDR3 reads CASSPGLNYNEQFF. The CDR3 nucleotides read TGTGCCAGCAGCCCGGGACTCAACTACAATGAGCAGTTCTTC.

The chain combines TRBV5-1 with TRBJ1-5; D may be TRBD1 (5 bases). V was pared by 0 bases and J by 6 bases, with 7 bases between. The CDR3 has 13 residues. Germline V gives CDR1 SGHRS, CDR2 YFSETQ. The CDR3 DNA is TGCGCCAGCAGCTTGGACGGGGGTCAGCCCCAGCATTTT. It specifies CASSLDGGQPQHF.

The V call is TRBV6-5, the J call TRBJ1-6, with 7 bases that match TRBD1. The V segment lost 6 bases and the J segment 9 bases; nucleotides outside the gene matches: 11. CDR1 is MNHEY and CDR2 is SVGAGI in the germline V gene. The CDR3 is 15 amino acids. In DNA form, the CDR3 reads TGTGCCAGCAGACAAACGACAGGGTCGGTTTCACCCCTCCACTTT. Translating gives CASRQTTGSVSPLHF.

The chain employs TRBV19 and TRBJ2-4; D may be TRBD2 (6 bases). The CDR3 spans 14 residues. Germline V lookup: CDR1 LNHDA, CDR2 SQIVND (reference sequence). V was cut by 5 bases and J by 6 bases, with 14 bases left in between. This CDR3 reads CASSLSGPLNIQYF. The CDR3 nucleotides read TGTGCCAGTAGTCTTAGCGGTCCCTTAAACATTCAGTACTTC. Filled out from reference TRBV19 and TRBJ2-4, the complete variable domain reads DGGITQSPKYLFRKEGQNVTLSCEQNLNHDAMYWYRQDPGQGLRLIYYSQIVNDFQKGDIAEGYSVSREKKESFPLTVTSAQKNPTAFYLCASSLSGPLNIQYFGAGTRLSVL.

The chain joins TRBV5-1 to TRBJ1-1; D ambiguous. V lost 1 base to trimming and J lost 0 bases, with 7 bases between them. The germline V gene encodes CDR1 SGHRS and CDR2 YFSETQ. The CDR3 sequence is 14 residues long. In DNA, the CDR3 is TGCGCCAGCAGCTTGCTACAGCTGAACACTGAAGCTTTCTTT. Translating it yields CASSLLQLNTEAFF.

This chain joins TRBV5-1 and TRBJ2-1; no clear D. V was cut by 0 bases and J by 0 bases, with 7 bases left in between. This CDR3 region has 15 residues. CDR1 is SGHRS and CDR2 is YFSETQ in the germline V gene. This CDR3 reads CASSLGAPSYNEQFF. The CDR3, as DNA: TGCGCCAGCAGCTTGGGAGCTCCCTCCTACAATGAGCAGTTCTTC.

This clone was seen only a few times. CDR3 sequence: CASSGQGESPLHF. CDR3 coding DNA: TGTGCCAGTAGCGGACAGGGCGAATCACCCCTCCACTTT. This chain links TRBV19 with TRBJ1-6, with TRBD1 matching over 8 bases. In germline, CDR1 is LNHDA, CDR2 SQIVND (reference sequence). The CDR3 sequence is 13 residues long. V lost 6 bases, J lost 10 bases, and 5 bases stayed unmatched.

The rearrangement joins TRBV28 to TRBJ2-5; D is uncertain. Germline CDR1 is MDHEN and CDR2 is SYDVKM. CDR3 length equals 15 residues. Trimming shortened V by 1 base and J by 0 bases, and 9 bases separated the two germline ends. The CDR3 nucleotides read TGTGCCAGCAGTTTATTGAGCAACTACCAAGAGACCCAGTACTTC. This gives the protein CASSLLSNYQETQYF.

The chain employs TRBV11-1 and TRBJ2-3; 7 positions match TRBD2. The junction had 9 bases not matched to a gene; V was cut back by 1 base and J by 5 bases. CDR1 is SGHAT and CDR2 is FQDESV in the germline V gene (reference sequence). The CDR3 covers 16 residues. CDR3 loop: CASSLVGAGVGDTQYF. The CDR3 bases are TGTGCCAGCAGCTTAGTGGGCGCGGGAGTAGGAGATACGCAGTATTTT.

V usage is TRBV6-9 and J usage is TRBJ2-1; 9 nucleotides line up with TRBD2. The CDR3 contains 20 residues. The J segment lost 5 bases and the V segment lost 2 bases, leaving 19 bases of the junction unmatched. Germline V gene lookup returns CDR1 MNHGY and CDR2 SVAAGI. CDR3 coding DNA: TGTGCCAGCAGTTATAGAATAGCGGGAGAAGGGTGTTGTCCCAACAATGAGCAGTTCTTC. It codes for CASSYRIAGEGCCPNNEQFF.

The chain recombines TRBV18 with TRBJ1-2; 8 nucleotides agree with TRBD1. V was clipped by 1 base and J by 2 bases; unmatched bases: 3. The CDR3 extends over 15 amino acids. Germline lookup yields CDR1 KGHSH and CDR2 LQKENI. In DNA form, the CDR3 reads TGTGCCAGCTCACCACAAGGACAGGGCAACTATGGCTACACCTTC. The encoded protein is CASSPQGQGNYGYTF.

This clone was picked up one time. J is TRBJ2-5 and V is TRBV19; 8 bases map to TRBD1. In germline, CDR1 is LNHDA, CDR2 SQIVND (reference sequence). V lost 3 bases, J lost 2 bases, and 8 bases stayed unmatched. The CDR3 totals 16 residues. The DNA for the CDR3 is TGTGCCAGTAGTATGTGGACAGGGTCGAGTCAAGAGACCCAGTACTTC. Its translation: CASSMWTGSSQETQYF.

V is TRBV7-9 and J is TRBJ2-5; TRBD1 agrees at 7 bases. CDR1 SEHNR and CDR2 FQNEAQ come from the germline V gene (reference sequence). J lost 2 bases, V lost 11 bases, and 2 bases had no gene match. The CDR3 contains 11 residues. The CDR3 sequence is CAGGQQETQYF. The CDR3 region has the DNA TGTGCCGGGGGACAGCAAGAGACCCAGTACTTC.

Points on this clone: Other DNA sequences of this sample code for an identical CDR3. This chain links TRBV5-1 with TRBJ1-1; D unclear. Germline lookup yields CDR1 SGHRS and CDR2 YFSETQ. The CDR3 has 13 residues. V gave up 0 bases and J gave up 2 bases, with 5 bases separating them. The DNA of the CDR3 is TGCGCCAGCAGCTTGGGGGCAAACACTGAAGCTTTCTTT. It specifies CASSLGANTEAFF.

V usage is TRBV5-1 and J usage is TRBJ1-3; TRBD1 is a possible D gene (5 bases). Trimming took 0 bases from V and 0 from J, leaving 13 bases between them. CDR3 length: 17 amino acids. Germline V lookup: CDR1 SGHRS, CDR2 YFSETQ. In DNA, the CDR3 is TGCGCCAGCAGCTTGGTGGGGGGAGGAAGCTCTGGAAACACCATATATTTT. Its translation is CASSLVGGGSSGNTIYF. The whole variable domain, filled in from reference TRBV5-1 and TRBJ1-3, reads KAGVTQTPRYLIKTRGQQVTLSCSPISGHRSVSWYQQTPGQGLQFLFEYFSETQRNKGNFPGRFSGRQFSNSRSEMNVSTLELGDSALYLCASSLVGGGSSGNTIYFGEGSWLTVV.

This chain joins TRBV7-3 and TRBJ1-1; D is uncertain. Germline V gene sequence: CDR1 SGHTA, CDR2 FQGTGA. The V end was cut by 1 base, the J end by 4 bases, with 10 bases between. The CDR3 totals 14 residues. The CDR3 here is CASSLSPRGTEAFF. Written as DNA, the CDR3 is TGTGCCAGCAGCTTAAGCCCCCGGGGCACTGAAGCTTTCTTT.

This clone appeared once. V usage is TRBV6-5 and J usage is TRBJ1-1, with a tentative D call TRBD1 (6 bases). There are 15 residues in the CDR3. Germline V gene data show CDR1 as MNHEY and CDR2 as SVGAGI. V dropped 6 bases and J dropped 5 bases, with 19 bases sitting between them. The CDR3 sequence is CASRTLQGMGTEAFF. The CDR3 DNA is TGTGCCAGCAGGACTCTACAGGGCATGGGGACTGAAGCTTTCTTT.

This clone occurred once. This chain uses TRBV19 with TRBJ2-1; D not certain. The V end was cut by 3 bases, the J end by 0 bases, with 9 bases between. Looked up from germline, CDR1 is LNHDA and CDR2 is SQIVND (reference sequence). This CDR3 is 15 amino acids long. The CDR3, as DNA: TGTGCCAGTAGTATCGTGACGGGCTCCTACAATGAGCAGTTCTTC. This sequence encodes CASSIVTGSYNEQFF.

CDR3 loop: CASSEALSGFYLPLHF. CDR3 DNA: TGTGCCAGCAGTGAAGCGCTATCGGGGTTCTATCTCCCCCTCCACTTT. V usage is TRBV6-1 and J usage is TRBJ1-6; no firm D call. This CDR3 comprises 16 residues. CDR1 MNHNS and CDR2 SASEGT come from the germline V gene. V gave up 0 bases and J gave up 13 bases, with 19 bases separating them.

V gene TRBV11-1 combines with J gene TRBJ1-2; possibly TRBD1 for D (5 bases). This CDR3 is 12 amino acids long. V lost 7 bases and J lost 8, with 14 bases in between. Germline CDR1 SGHAT, CDR2 FQDESV (reference sequence). CDR3 in DNA: TGTGCCAGCACGCAAGCAGGGCCCGGCTACACCTTC. This encodes CASTQAGPGYTF.

V usage is TRBV20-1 and J usage is TRBJ2-7; possible D gene TRBD2, 7 bases. Trimming left V 3 bases short and J 6 bases short, with 18 bases between. The germline CDR1 and CDR2 sequences are DFQATT and SNEGSKA (reference sequence). This CDR3 is built from 14 residues. In DNA, the CDR3 is TGCAGTGCTAGTGGACGGGGGGCTTCCCTCGAGCAGTACTTC. Amino acids: CSASGRGASLEQYF.